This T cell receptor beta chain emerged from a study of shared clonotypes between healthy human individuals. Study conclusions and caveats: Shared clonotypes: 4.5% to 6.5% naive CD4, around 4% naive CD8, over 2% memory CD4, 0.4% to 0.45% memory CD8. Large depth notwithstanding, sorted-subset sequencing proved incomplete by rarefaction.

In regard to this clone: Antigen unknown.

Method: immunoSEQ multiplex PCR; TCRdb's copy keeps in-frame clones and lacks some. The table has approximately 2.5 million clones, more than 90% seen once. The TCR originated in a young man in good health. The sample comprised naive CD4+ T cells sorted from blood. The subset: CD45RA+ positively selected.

CDR3 in amino acids: CASSLGTGGNQETQYF. CDR3 nucleotide sequence: TGTGCCAGCAGCTTAGGGACAGGGGGAAACCAAGAGACCCAGTACTTC. The V gene is TRBV11-3, the J gene TRBJ2-5; 10 bases are shared with TRBD1. Germline loops: CDR1 SGHNT, CDR2 YENEEA. Trimming took 1 base from V and 0 from J; bases not matched to a gene: 2. The CDR3 length is 16 residues.